Described below is a single TCR beta chain sequence and its context. Assay version v3.0 of immunoSEQ was used, and it was run at survey level. Generated by immunoSEQ multiplex PCR, the TCRdb table keeps only in-frame clones and is missing some. The table shows roughly 17,000 clones, with 80% to 85% occurring only once. The sample belongs to a study of long-term antiretroviral therapy in people with HIV. Germline-derived CDR1 and CDR2 are MDHEN and SYDVKM. This CDR3 is 15 amino acids long. Trimming removed 6 bases from V and 4 bases from J; junction bases left unmatched: 9. The origin of this receptor is a man aged 45 to 65 with HIV. J is TRBJ1-5 and V is TRBV28; 7 nucleotides agree with TRBD1. The sample here was unsorted PBMCs, taken 0.3 years before starting antiretroviral therapy. The CDR3 sequence is CASSQGVFRNQPQHF. The CDR3 DNA sequence: TGTGCCAGCAGCCAGGGGGTTTTCAGGAATCAGCCCCAGCATTTT.